These 22 T cell receptor beta chains originate from one sample sequenced in a study of T cells in narcolepsy. TCRdb's copy holds only in-frame clones and misses some; the assay was immunoSEQ multiplex PCR. The sample has some 16,000 clones, approximately 83% seen once. Sequencing used memory (CD45RA-) CD4+ T cells from blood. Source of these receptors: a human donor in good health.

This rearrangement joins TRBV29-1 to TRBJ1-1; no clear D. V dropped 5 bases and J dropped 3 bases, with 10 bases sitting between them. Germline CDR1 is SQVTM and CDR2 is ANQGSEA. The CDR3 covers 12 residues. CDR3 loop: CSVRTPDTEAFF. CDR3 in DNA: TGCAGCGTTCGGACCCCGGACACTGAAGCTTTCTTT.

The rearrangement joins TRBV19 to TRBJ2-1, with 13 positions matching TRBD2. The length of the CDR3 is 16 residues. V lost 5 bases to trimming and J lost 9 bases; unmatched junction nucleotides: 10. The germline V gene has CDR1 LNHDA and CDR2 SQIVND (reference sequence). CDR3 nucleotide sequence: TGTGCCAGTAGTCCCCAAGGACTAGCGGGAGTGAGTGAGCAGTTCTTC. It is translated as CASSPQGLAGVSEQFF.

The chain employs TRBV2 and TRBJ1-2; D might be TRBD1 (5 bases). The length of the CDR3 is 13 residues. The germline V gene has CDR1 SNHLY and CDR2 FYNNEI. Between the trimmed V and J ends, which lost 5 bases and 8 bases, there was a span of 15 bases. CDR3 nucleotides: TGTGCCAGCAGTTTCAGGCAGGGACCCGGCTACACCTTC. Residues: CASSFRQGPGYTF.

V gene TRBV11-2 combines with J gene TRBJ2-7; D is undetermined. Germline CDR1 SGHAT, CDR2 FQNNGV. V lost 1 base and J 6 bases, leaving 13 bases between the germline ends. The CDR3 loop spans 14 amino acids. Here the CDR3 reads CASSLVSSSGEQYF. The DNA of the CDR3 is TGTGCCAGCAGCTTAGTGTCCAGTTCTGGCGAGCAGTACTTC.

CDR3 sequence: CASSLWGAGAGELFF. CDR3 DNA sequence: TGTGCCAGCAGCTTATGGGGGGCAGGAGCCGGGGAGCTGTTTTTT. V and J are TRBV7-6 and TRBJ2-2; D may be TRBD1 or TRBD2 (6 bases each). From germline, CDR1 is SGHVS and CDR2 FNYEAQ. V lost 2 bases and J lost 6, with 13 bases in between. The CDR3 runs 15 residues.

V gene TRBV7-6 combines with J gene TRBJ2-7; 7 nucleotides line up with TRBD1. V trimming: 0 bases; J trimming: 2 bases; junction bases outside the gene matches: 10. CDR1 and CDR2 from the germline V gene are SGHVS and FNYEAQ. The length of the CDR3 is 17 residues. CDR3 in DNA: TGTGCCAGCAGCTTAGCAGGGGGCGTCCCTTTGCCCTACGAGCAGTACTTC. It yields the protein CASSLAGGVPLPYEQYF.

CDR3 loop: CASSIVGTTNTGELFF. CDR3 DNA sequence: TGTGCCAGTAGTATAGTCGGGACCACGAACACCGGGGAGCTGTTTTTT. The chain uses TRBV19 and TRBJ2-2, with D perhaps given as TRBD1 or TRBD2 (5 bases each). The V end lost 1 base, the J end lost 0 bases, and 9 bases lay between the germline ends. This CDR3 contains 16 residues. Germline V gives CDR1 LNHDA, CDR2 SQIVND (reference sequence). Drawing the rest from reference TRBV19 and TRBJ2-2, the complete variable domain is DGGITQSPKYLFRKEGQNVTLSCEQNLNHDAMYWYRQDPGQGLRLIYYSQIVNDFQKGDIAEGYSVSREKKESFPLTVTSAQKNPTAFYLCASSIVGTTNTGELFFGEGSRLTVL.

The chain uses TRBV6-1 and TRBJ2-7; 9 nucleotides line up with TRBD2. CDR3 length equals 16 residues. V shed 3 bases, J shed 3 bases, and the junction held 9 bases outside the gene matches. CDR1 and CDR2 from the germline V gene are MNHNS and SASEGT. CDR3: CASSDPRLAVDYEQYF. CDR3 DNA sequence: TGTGCCAGCAGTGATCCCCGACTAGCGGTGGACTACGAGCAGTACTTC.

This rearrangement joins TRBV28 to TRBJ2-7; D may be TRBD2 (6 bases). CDR1 is MDHEN and CDR2 is SYDVKM in the germline V gene. Trimming took off 3 bases at V and 2 bases at J, with 8 bases between the two ends. The CDR3 runs 13 residues. CDR3 sequence reads: CASSLASAYEQYF. The CDR3 DNA is TGTGCCAGCAGTTTGGCTAGCGCCTACGAGCAGTACTTC.

V usage is TRBV7-9 and J usage is TRBJ2-3; 10 nucleotides align to TRBD2. Germline V CDR1 and CDR2: SEHNR, FQNEAQ (reference sequence). Trimming took 2 bases from V and 3 from J; bases not matched to a gene: 5. The CDR3 spans 16 residues. The CDR3 sequence is CASSLTKRGGTDTQYF. CDR3 DNA: TGTGCCAGCAGCTTAACCAAGCGGGGGGGGACAGATACGCAGTATTTT. Full variable domain (rest looked up from reference TRBV7-9 and TRBJ2-3): DTGVSQNPRHKITKRGQNVTFRCDPISEHNRLYWYRQTLGQGPEFLTYFQNEAQLEKSRLLSDRFSAERPKGSFSTLEIQRTEQGDSAMYLCASSLTKRGGTDTQYFGPGTRLTVL.

The CDR3 coding sequence is TGTGCCAGCAGCCCCGGGACAGGGGTTGTCGAAAAACTGTTTTTT. Translation: CASSPGTGVVEKLFF. V and J are TRBV9 and TRBJ1-4; 10 positions match TRBD1. The CDR3 totals 15 residues. V dropped 4 bases and J dropped 8; count of bases not matched to a gene: 8. Looked up from germline, CDR1 is SGDLS and CDR2 is YYNGEE.

This clone was detected only a few times. This rearrangement joins TRBV7-6 to TRBJ2-2; D gene unclear. The CDR3 runs to 14 residues. Looked up from germline, CDR1 is SGHVS and CDR2 is FNYEAQ. V was cut by 2 bases and J by 4 bases, with 8 bases left in between. The DNA for the CDR3 is TGTGCCAGCAGCTTAAACTTTGGCACCGGGGAGCTGTTTTTT. Translating gives CASSLNFGTGELFF.

The chain links TRBV29-1 to TRBJ2-5; 8 bases align to TRBD1. From germline, CDR1 is SQVTM and CDR2 ANQGSEA. This CDR3 has 12 amino acids. V lost 3 bases and J lost 4; bases outside the gene matches: 1. CDR3 in amino acids: CSVDRGRETQYF. CDR3 bases: TGCAGCGTTGACAGGGGGCGAGAGACCCAGTACTTC.

The rearrangement joins TRBV5-1 to TRBJ2-3, with D unresolved. V was shortened by 3 bases and J by 2 bases, with 13 bases between the two germline ends. Germline V gives CDR1 SGHRS, CDR2 YFSETQ. There are 15 residues in the CDR3. CDR3 DNA: TGCGCCAGCAGCTCGAGACCTGAAAACACAGATACGCAGTATTTT. Translating it yields CASSSRPENTDTQYF.

V usage is TRBV29-1 and J usage is TRBJ2-1, with D unresolved. Looked up from germline, CDR1 is SQVTM and CDR2 is ANQGSEA. V gave up 3 bases and J gave up 5 bases, with 11 bases separating them. The CDR3 runs to 13 residues. CDR3 in amino acids: CSVEQVQNNEQFF. DNA for the CDR3: TGCAGCGTTGAGCAGGTACAGAACAATGAGCAGTTCTTC.

The V and J genes are TRBV19 and TRBJ2-7; a possible D gene is TRBD1 (6 bases). The germline CDR1 and CDR2 sequences are LNHDA and SQIVND (reference sequence). This CDR3 region has 15 residues. V lost 0 bases to trimming and J lost 3 bases, with 12 bases between them. The CDR3 protein is CASSIEATGIYEQYF. The DNA of the CDR3 is TGTGCCAGTAGTATAGAAGCTACAGGGATCTACGAGCAGTACTTC.

This sequence joins TRBV5-6 and TRBJ2-4; D is possibly TRBD1 (5 bases). Trimming left V 0 bases short and J 6 bases short, with 10 bases between. From germline, CDR1 is SGHDT and CDR2 YYEEEE. The CDR3 contains 14 residues. CDR3 protein: CASSLAGSGNIQYF. The CDR3 nucleotides are TGTGCCAGCAGCTTGGCAGGGTCGGGAAACATTCAGTACTTC.

This sequence joins TRBV6-5 and TRBJ2-7; a weak D match, TRBD2 (5 bases). Trimming cost V 4 bases and J 3 bases, with 19 bases left between them. CDR3 length: 16 residues. Germline V gene lookup returns CDR1 MNHEY and CDR2 SVGAGI. CDR3 sequence (DNA): TGTGCCAGCAGTTCTCTCTCAGGATCTCGGGACTACGAGCAGTACTTC. This codes for CASSSLSGSRDYEQYF.

The chain carries TRBV6-1 and TRBJ1-2; 8 bases match TRBD1. Trimming at V came to 5 bases and at J to 9 bases, leaving 11 bases not matched to a gene. CDR1 is MNHNS, CDR2 SASEGT, per germline. This CDR3 has 14 amino acids. As DNA, the CDR3 is TGTGCCAGCAGTCCCTCGGACAGGGTTCCACGCTACACCTTC. Encoded protein: CASSPSDRVPRYTF.

This clone has a single count. This chain joins TRBV6-9 and TRBJ2-1; D is undetermined. CDR3 size: 13 residues. Per the germline V gene, CDR1 is MNHGY and CDR2 is SVAAGI. Between the trimmed V and J ends, which lost 3 bases and 8 bases, there was a span of 11 bases. CDR3 residues: CASSYPRTDEQFF. CDR3 nucleotides: TGTGCCAGCAGTTACCCCAGGACGGATGAGCAGTTCTTC.

The chain links TRBV9 to TRBJ2-5, with D unclear. Germline values: CDR1 SGDLS, CDR2 YYNGEE. The CDR3 covers 15 residues. V lost 0 bases and J lost 2, with 11 bases in between. The CDR3 here is CASSVGEEVQETQYF. The CDR3 region has the DNA TGTGCCAGCAGCGTAGGGGAAGAGGTTCAAGAGACCCAGTACTTC.

This clone was counted only a few times. The genes are TRBV7-9 and TRBJ2-5; 7 bases are shared with TRBD1. The junction had 7 bases not matched to a gene; V was cut back by 5 bases and J by 4 bases. Germline CDR1 reads SEHNR; CDR2 reads FQNEAQ (reference sequence). CDR3 length: 14 amino acids. For the CDR3, the DNA is TGTGCCAGCAGCCGGACAGGACTCCCAGAGACCCAGTACTTC. Translated, it gives CASSRTGLPETQYF.